Listed below are T cell receptor beta chains from one sample, sequenced in a study of blood T cell repertoires in COVID-19. TCRdb's copy holds only in-frame clones and misses some; the assay was immunoSEQ multiplex PCR. The sample lists around 100,000 clones, nearly 90% occurring once. The sample comprised peripheral blood. Receptor source: a man aged 45-65 years in a cohort sampled during active COVID-19. CDR3s include the opening cysteine and the closing phenylalanine or tryptophan. A D gene is named only where the DNA matches it firmly.

DNA	CDR3	D	length	J	V
TGTGCCAGCAGGAGGGACAGCGGCAATGAGCAGTTCTTC	CASRRDSGNEQFF	TRBD1	13	TRBJ2-1	TRBV6-5
TGTGCCAGCAGTGAACAGGGACAGGGTATCTATGGCTACACCTTC	CASSEQGQGIYGYTF	TRBD1	15	TRBJ1-2	TRBV2
TGTGCCAGCACCCGGACAGGGGGCACAGTGTCGGACTATGGCTACACCTTC	CASTRTGGTVSDYGYTF	TRBD1	17	TRBJ1-2	TRBV2
TGTGCCAGCAGTTACCTAGCGGGGGTCAATGAGCAGTTCTTC	CASSYLAGVNEQFF	TRBD2	14	TRBJ2-1	TRBV6-2/TRBV6-3
TGTGCCAGCAGCTTGCCAGGGGGCAACACTGAAGCTTTCTTT	CASSLPGGNTEAFF	TRBD1	14	TRBJ1-1	TRBV5-6
TGTGCCAGCAGCTTGGACGGGAGTCACGAGCAGTACTTC	CASSLDGSHEQYF	NA	13	TRBJ2-7	TRBV11-3
TGTGCCAGCAGCGTAGCTGGTGCGGGTGCCTCCTACAATGAGCAGTTCTTC	CASSVAGAGASYNEQFF	NA	17	TRBJ2-1	TRBV9
TGTGCCAGCAGCTTGGGGACAGGGATCCAAAGCAATCAGCCCCAGCATTTT	CASSLGTGIQSNQPQHF	TRBD1	17	TRBJ1-5	TRBV7-2
TGTGCCATCAGTGACGGACAGGGTGACCAGCCCCAGCATTTT	CAISDGQGDQPQHF	TRBD1	14	TRBJ1-5	TRBV10-3
TGTGCCAGCAGCTTACTTCGGGGTGGCTATGGCTACACCTTC	CASSLLRGGYGYTF	NA	14	TRBJ1-2	TRBV7-9
TGTGCCAGCAGCCTACAGATACGACGGCTCTCTGGGGCCAACGTCCTGACTTTC	CASSLQIRRLSGANVLTF	NA	18	TRBJ2-6	TRBV7-6
TGTGCCAGCAGCCGACAGGGGAACACTGAAGCTTTCTTT	CASSRQGNTEAFF	TRBD1	13	TRBJ1-1	TRBV12-3/TRBV12-4
TGTGCCAGCTCCCCAGATATCAGCGGGGTAACAGATACGCAGTATTTT	CASSPDISGVTDTQYF	TRBD2	16	TRBJ2-3	TRBV18